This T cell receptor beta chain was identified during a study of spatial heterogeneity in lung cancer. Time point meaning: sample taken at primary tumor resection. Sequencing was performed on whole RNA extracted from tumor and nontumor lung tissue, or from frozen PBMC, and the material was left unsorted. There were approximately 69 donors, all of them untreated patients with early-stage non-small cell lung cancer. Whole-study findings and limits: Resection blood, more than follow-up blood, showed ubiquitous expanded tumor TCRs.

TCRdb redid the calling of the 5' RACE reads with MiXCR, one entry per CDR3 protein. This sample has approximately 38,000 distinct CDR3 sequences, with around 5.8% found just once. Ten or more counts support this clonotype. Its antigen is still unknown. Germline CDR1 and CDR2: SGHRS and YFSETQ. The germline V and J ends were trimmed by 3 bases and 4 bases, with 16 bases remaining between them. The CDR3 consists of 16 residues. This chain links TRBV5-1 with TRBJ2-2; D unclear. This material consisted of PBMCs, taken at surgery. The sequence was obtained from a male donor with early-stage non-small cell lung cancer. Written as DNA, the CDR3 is TGCGCCAGCAGCTGGGCCCTCGGGTCGTCCACCGGGGAGCTGTTTTTT. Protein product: CASSWALGSSTGELFF.